One and the same sample provided the 5 T cell receptor beta chains below, sequenced in a study of immune evolution from preneoplasia to lung adenocarcinoma. TCRdb keeps only in-frame clones here, not all; method: immunoSEQ multiplex PCR. The profile shows around 6,100 clones, 80% of them singletons. The sequenced material came from FFPE minimally invasive lung adenocarcinoma tissue. All receptors come from a person aged 50-75 years with lung adenocarcinoma.

V usage is TRBV28 and J usage is TRBJ2-3, with TRBD2 identical over 13 bases. J gave up 5 bases and V 6 bases, and 5 bases lay outside the gene matches. Germline CDR1 MDHEN, CDR2 SYDVKM. The CDR3 covers 15 residues. The CDR3 nucleotides are TGTGCCAGCAGCTCACTAGCGGGAGGGCGAGATACGCAGTATTTT. Its protein is CASSSLAGGRDTQYF.

The chain is built from TRBV27 and TRBJ2-5, with 8 bases lining up with TRBD2. With 8 bases clipped from V and 3 bases from J, the junction kept 2 bases outside the gene matches. The CDR3 totals 12 residues. Germline assignment: CDR1 MNHEY and CDR2 SMNVEV (reference sequence). In nucleotides, the CDR3 is TGTGCCAGCCGGGGACTAGAAGAGACCCAGTACTTC. Protein product: CASRGLEETQYF.

The sample holds a few counts of this clone. The chain joins TRBV6-5 to TRBJ1-5, with D maybe TRBD1 (6 bases). The CDR3 is 14 residues long. Germline V CDR1 and CDR2: MNHEY, SVGAGI. Trimming pared 8 bases from V and 6 bases from J, leaving 17 bases between. CDR3 in amino acids: CASGDLNRAQPQHF. CDR3 coding DNA: TGTGCCAGCGGGGACTTGAACAGGGCTCAGCCCCAGCATTTT.

The CDR3 is CASSSQDRNSPLHF. The CDR3 DNA sequence: TGTGCCAGCAGTTCTCAGGACCGTAATTCACCCCTCCACTTT. The rearrangement links TRBV6-5 to TRBJ1-6, with D unresolved. CDR3 length equals 14 residues. V was trimmed by 4 bases and J by 6 bases, leaving 10 bases between them. The germline gives CDR1 MNHEY, CDR2 SVGAGI.

The chain uses TRBV5-1 and TRBJ1-1, with a tentative D call TRBD1 (5 bases). Trimming removed 0 bases at V and 4 bases at J, with 10 bases between. CDR3 length: 14 residues. Germline values: CDR1 SGHRS, CDR2 YFSETQ. This CDR3 reads CASSLAGESTEAFF. The CDR3 coding sequence is TGCGCCAGCAGCTTGGCGGGGGAAAGCACTGAAGCTTTCTTT.